This TCR beta chain was sequenced in a study of Ad26.COV2.S vaccination and SARS-CoV-2 variants. Study results and limitations: It was found that vaccine and placebo recipients had similar non-spike TCR breadth. Reported findings describe substantial breadth in spike-specific CD8+ and CD4+ T cell responses following vaccination. Total responses of T cells may have been underestimated by the analyses of TCR breadth and depth. Spike-specific TCR breadth was greater in vaccine than placebo recipients.

This table comes from immunoSEQ multiplex PCR, and its TCRdb copy is limited to in-frame clones, with some not included. The repertoire consists of 180,000 or so clones, with around 85% occurring once and the leading ten covering approximately 6%. As to this clone: Its cognate antigen is unknown.

The CDR3 spans 15 residues. J lost 6 bases, V lost 5 bases, and 2 bases had no gene match. CDR1 is SGHAT and CDR2 is FQNNGV in the germline V gene. Here the sequenced sample was peripheral blood, taken after recovery from COVID-19. The TCR comes from a human donor who had recovered from COVID-19. This chain joins TRBV11-2 and TRBJ2-2, with 14 nucleotides matching TRBD2. CDR3 sequence (DNA): TGTGCCAGCAGCCGACTAGCGGGGGGGTCCGGGGAGCTGTTTTTT. This gives the protein CASSRLAGGSGELFF.